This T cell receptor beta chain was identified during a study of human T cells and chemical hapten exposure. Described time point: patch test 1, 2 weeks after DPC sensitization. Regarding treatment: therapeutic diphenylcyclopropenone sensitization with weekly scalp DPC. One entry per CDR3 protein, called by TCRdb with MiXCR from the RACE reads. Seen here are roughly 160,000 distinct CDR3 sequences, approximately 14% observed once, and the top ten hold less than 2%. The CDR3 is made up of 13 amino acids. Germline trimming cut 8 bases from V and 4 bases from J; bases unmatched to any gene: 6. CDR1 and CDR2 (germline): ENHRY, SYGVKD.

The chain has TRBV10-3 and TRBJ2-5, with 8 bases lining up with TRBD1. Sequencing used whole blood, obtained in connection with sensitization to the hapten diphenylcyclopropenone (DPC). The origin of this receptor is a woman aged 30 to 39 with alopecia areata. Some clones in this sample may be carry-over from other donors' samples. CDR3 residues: CAIGDRQGETQYF. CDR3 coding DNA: TGTGCCATCGGGGACAGGCAAGGAGAGACCCAGTACTTC.